This paragraph covers one TCR beta chain sequence. Its antigen remains undetermined. No much larger clone is present one base from it, and per-base qualities are unavailable. The sample comes from a study of T cells in localized non-small cell lung cancer (dated by TCRdb to about 2020). Context from the whole study: The study analyzed T cell repertoires of roughly 220 early-stage NSCLC patients, comparing tumors and uninvolved tumor-adjacent lungs. All 240 or so NSCLC patients in the cohort were treatment-naive and had localized lung tumors that were resected. Of the NSCLC patients, 120 to 150 were male and approximately 99 were female, and the mean age was about 69 years. Overall study results and their limits: Because the study design was exploratory, TCR variables were selected using unadjusted p-values without false-discovery rate correction. The highest T cell clonality was observed in uninvolved tumor-adjacent lung, where clonality exceeded that of tumor, suggesting that antigenic responses were more focused in uninvolved tumor-adjacent lung. Because multi-region tumor sequencing was not performed, intratumor heterogeneity could not be ruled out. A median of roughly 58 of the top 100 tumor clones were detected in paired uninvolved adjacent lung, and around 30 of these tumor clones were also found among the top 100 clones of the paired uninvolved adjacent lung. Longer overall survival was associated with higher blood T cell density, whereas shorter survival was associated with higher adjacent-lung clonality.

The immunoSEQ Assay was used to sequence TCR beta CDR3 regions from DNA. The authors' pipeline ran thus. T cell density was computed as TCR beta template counts normalized to usable DNA estimated by amplifying housekeeping genes. Richness was estimated with the preseqR package, extrapolating to 400,000 templates for PBMC samples and 120,000 templates for tissue samples. Clonality was defined by subtracting Pielou's evenness from one. Tissue-enriched TCRs were identified by differential abundance testing using productive amino-acid clonotypes, minimum total count 5 and alpha 0.1. The Jaccard Index and the Morisita Overlap Index were used to quantify repertoire overlap between compartments. GLIPH grouped TCR beta CDR3s together with public tetramer-defined viral CDR3s, and a viral motif had to include at least three viral sequences and show V-gene enrichment. Entries here come from immuneACCESS through TCRdb and include only in-frame sequences with V and J called. Some clones fail to appear in such tables; in the studies checked, an unresolved V gene covers under half of the shortfall, and the cause of the remainder is unknown. The DNA was the basis for D and trimming; V, J and clone size are from that table. Across this sample there are approximately 54,000 clones, with 86% seen only once. The ten largest clones add up to approximately 5.2% of the sample.

At diagnosis, peripheral blood, uninvolved tumor-adjacent lung and tumor were collected and stored as a combination of fresh-frozen and FFPE material. For TCR repertoire profiling, blood samples were analyzed in the form of peripheral blood mononuclear cells. The CDR3 sequence holds 11 residues, the cysteine and phenylalanine included. Of the read, only the CDR3 DNA is kept; its 33 bases are in frame from base 1. CDR1 and CDR2, looked up from the germline V gene (reference sequence), are SEHNR and FQNEAQ. Deletion took 1 base off V and 15 bases off J, with a span of 10 bases between the germline ends.

The sequence is built from TRBV7-9 and TRBJ2-1, and perhaps TRBD2 as D gene, on 6 matching bases. The sequence came from a woman aged 35-75 years with stage I lung adenocarcinoma. Sequencing used peripheral blood, obtained before any cancer treatment. The CDR3 region has the sequence CASSLERGLFF. The DNA sequence is TGTGCCAGCAGCTTAGAACGGGGGTTGTTCTTC.